Listed here are 22 T cell receptor beta chains from one sample, sequenced in a study of radiation and T cells in renal cell carcinoma. Sample time point: baseline pretreatment blood. As to treatment: 15 Gy SBRT to primary tumor, nephrectomy 4 weeks later. Only in-frame clones appear in the TCRdb table, and some are missing; sequencing was by immunoSEQ multiplex PCR. The table shows approximately 94,000 clones, with over 75% occurring only once. The sequences come from blood, collected from a patient whose treatment included radiotherapy and nephrectomy. The receptor set was obtained from a man between 60 and 75 years old with renal cell carcinoma.

The chain links TRBV27 to TRBJ2-1; 7 bases fit TRBD2. Germline values: CDR1 MNHEY, CDR2 SMNVEV (reference sequence). The CDR3 extends over 14 amino acids. After removal of 7 bases from V and 6 bases from J, the junction contained 9 bases not matched to a gene. In DNA, the CDR3 is TGTGCCAGCACCACCTCCGGGACTATCAATGAGCAGTTCTTC. This sequence encodes CASTTSGTINEQFF.

This clone has a single count. J is TRBJ2-3 and V is TRBV11-3; 14 positions match TRBD2. V shed 5 bases, J shed 4 bases, and the junction held 5 bases outside the gene matches. Germline V lookup: CDR1 SGHNT, CDR2 YENEEA. The CDR3 runs 16 residues. CDR3 in DNA: TGTGCCAGCAGCCCGACTAGCGGGAGGGCCGCAGATACGCAGTATTTT. Translating gives CASSPTSGRAADTQYF.

The chain uses TRBV6-1 and TRBJ2-3; TRBD1 is a possible D gene (5 bases). Germline CDR1 and CDR2: MNHNS and SASEGT. CDR3 length: 16 amino acids. V was shortened by 2 bases and J by 0 bases, with 12 bases between the two germline ends. The CDR3 region has the DNA TGTGCCAGCAGTGAATTAGGGGCAGCTAGCACAGATACGCAGTATTTT. It translates to CASSELGAASTDTQYF.

The genes are TRBV5-8 and TRBJ2-3, with 12 positions matching TRBD1. The CDR3 covers 15 residues. V was pared by 4 bases and J by 4 bases, with 4 bases of the junction left unmatched. The germline V gene encodes CDR1 SGHTS and CDR2 YDEGEE. The CDR3 loop reads CASSPGQGAADTQYF. The CDR3 region has the DNA TGTGCCAGCAGCCCGGGACAGGGGGCCGCAGATACGCAGTATTTT.

This clone has only one observation. V is TRBV2 and J is TRBJ2-5; TRBD1 matches 10 bases. Looked up from germline, CDR1 is SNHLY and CDR2 is FYNNEI. Germline trimming cut 3 bases from V and 5 bases from J; bases unmatched to any gene: 6. The CDR3 runs 15 residues. CDR3 in DNA: TGTGCCAGCAGTGATTCGACAGGGGGCGAGGAGACCCAGTACTTC. This sequence encodes CASSDSTGGEETQYF.

The V and J genes are TRBV4-2 and TRBJ2-5; D is uncertain. This CDR3 is 13 amino acids long. In germline, CDR1 is LGHNA, CDR2 YNFKEQ. V was trimmed by 4 bases and J by 5 bases, leaving 11 bases between them. CDR3 sequence reads: CASSPDRWETQYF. The CDR3 DNA sequence: TGTGCCAGCAGCCCTGATCGGTGGGAGACCCAGTACTTC.

The chain has TRBV10-3 and TRBJ1-3; no clear D gene. V shed 4 bases and J shed 0 bases, with 16 bases lying between them. Germline V CDR1 and CDR2: ENHRY, SYGVKD. The CDR3 extends over 17 amino acids. The CDR3 spells CAISGQAGPISGNTIYF. The CDR3, as DNA: TGTGCCATCAGTGGTCAGGCAGGTCCTATCTCTGGAAACACCATATATTTT.

The V and J genes are TRBV10-3 and TRBJ1-1; 10 nucleotides align to TRBD1. The CDR3 totals 16 residues. The germline V gene has CDR1 ENHRY and CDR2 SYGVKD. J lost 1 base, V lost 5 bases, and 7 bases had no gene match. The CDR3 coding sequence is TGTGCCATCAGTCAGACAGGGGGCGCAGGGAACACTGAAGCTTTCTTT. This encodes CAISQTGGAGNTEAFF.

The chain uses TRBV6-1 and TRBJ2-3, with D unresolved. There are 16 residues in the CDR3. Germline V lookup: CDR1 MNHNS, CDR2 SASEGT. Trimming pared 2 bases from V and 3 bases from J, leaving 15 bases between. CDR3 nucleotides: TGTGCCAGCAGTGAACGAGCAGGTCAAGTAACAGATACGCAGTATTTT. Translated: CASSERAGQVTDTQYF.

This clone was seen a single time. This chain connects TRBV27 to TRBJ1-1, with 8 bases aligning to TRBD1. The J segment lost 0 bases and the V segment lost 5 bases, leaving 5 bases of the junction unmatched. This CDR3 region has 15 residues. Germline-derived CDR1 and CDR2 are MNHEY and SMNVEV (reference sequence). The DNA for the CDR3 is TGTGCCAGCAGTATGTACAGGGGGATGAACACTGAAGCTTTCTTT. Encoded protein: CASSMYRGMNTEAFF.

V is TRBV2 and J is TRBJ2-3; 12 positions agree with TRBD2. This CDR3 has 20 amino acids. The germline V gene has CDR1 SNHLY and CDR2 FYNNEI. V dropped 7 bases and J dropped 4; count of bases not matched to a gene: 21. CDR3 in amino acids: CASTRSLLAGGPLPPDTQYF. DNA for the CDR3: TGTGCCAGCACCCGGAGTTTGCTAGCGGGAGGGCCTCTTCCCCCAGATACGCAGTATTTT.

The CDR3 protein is CASGRTGGRDTQYF. For the CDR3, the DNA is TGTGCCAGCGGTCGGACAGGGGGCAGAGATACGCAGTATTTT. V gene TRBV9 combines with J gene TRBJ2-3; 11 bases line up with TRBD1. Per the germline V gene, CDR1 is SGDLS and CDR2 is YYNGEE. With 7 bases clipped from V and 5 bases from J, the junction kept 6 bases outside the gene matches. CDR3 length: 14 residues.

This rearrangement joins TRBV9 to TRBJ2-2; a possible D gene is TRBD1 (5 bases). CDR3 length: 14 amino acids. V lost 0 bases, J lost 7 bases, and 10 bases lay in between. Germline CDR1 SGDLS, CDR2 YYNGEE. The CDR3: CASSVEGSNGELFF. As DNA, the CDR3 is TGTGCCAGCAGCGTAGAGGGGTCGAACGGGGAGCTGTTTTTT.

CDR3 residues: CASSADSNSNQPQHF. CDR3 in DNA: TGTGCCAGCAGCGCCGACAGTAATAGCAATCAGCCCCAGCATTTT. The chain is built from TRBV2 and TRBJ1-5, with D possibly being TRBD1 (5 bases). The CDR3 spans 15 residues. The V end was cut by 6 bases, the J end by 0 bases, with 12 bases between. Per germline, CDR1 SNHLY and CDR2 FYNNEI.

V is TRBV15 and J is TRBJ2-5; 7 nucleotides line up with TRBD1. Trimming took 1 base from V and 5 from J; bases not matched to a gene: 10. The germline V gene has CDR1 LNHNV and CDR2 YYDKDF (reference sequence). This CDR3 contains 16 residues. Written as DNA, the CDR3 is TGTGCCACCAGCAGAGCGGGACAGCCCCCCGAGGAGACCCAGTACTTC. It translates to CATSRAGQPPEETQYF.

The genes are TRBV7-8 and TRBJ2-7, with 9 bases matching TRBD1. There are 16 residues in the CDR3. V gave up 0 bases and J gave up 7 bases; unmatched junction bases: 10. CDR1 is SGHVS and CDR2 is FQNEAQ in the germline V gene. Here the CDR3 DNA reads TGTGCCAGCAGCTTAGCGATTGGGGACAGGGTGCGGGAGCAGTACTTC. Protein: CASSLAIGDRVREQYF.

The chain links TRBV19 to TRBJ2-7; D call uncertain. The CDR3 is made up of 15 amino acids. CDR1 and CDR2 (germline): LNHDA, SQIVND (reference sequence). Deletions cut 1 base from V and 5 bases from J, with 15 bases between. CDR3 nucleotide sequence: TGTGCCAGTAGTATAGGGCAATCCCTATTCGACGAGCAGTACTTC. This gives the protein CASSIGQSLFDEQYF.

The chain links TRBV6-4 to TRBJ2-3, with D maybe TRBD1 (6 bases). CDR1 is MRHNA and CDR2 is SNTAGT in the germline V gene. Trimming removed 3 bases from V and 3 bases from J, with 10 bases in between. There are 14 residues in the CDR3. CDR3 residues: CASSEYQGTDTQYF. As DNA, the CDR3 is TGTGCCAGCAGTGAGTACCAGGGGACAGATACGCAGTATTTT.

The J gene is TRBJ2-1, the V gene TRBV30, with 7 bases fitting TRBD1. Germline lookup yields CDR1 GTSNPN and CDR2 SVGIG (reference sequence). Unmatched junction bases numbered 9, after V lost 3 bases and J lost 7 bases. The CDR3 has 14 amino acids. The CDR3 DNA is TGTGCCTGGAGCCGGGACCCCAGGGGGAATGAGCAGTTCTTC. It specifies CAWSRDPRGNEQFF.

The J gene is TRBJ2-3, the V gene TRBV6-1; tentatively, D is TRBD2 (6 bases). Germline lookup yields CDR1 MNHNS and CDR2 SASEGT. Trimming left V 8 bases short and J 1 base short, with 13 bases between. The length of the CDR3 is 14 residues. The CDR3 is CASLTSGGTDTQYF. Written as DNA, the CDR3 is TGTGCCAGCCTTACATCGGGGGGCACAGATACGCAGTATTTT.

V and J are TRBV10-3 and TRBJ2-1, with unresolved D. CDR1 and CDR2 from the germline V gene are ENHRY and SYGVKD. V was clipped by 4 bases and J by 9 bases, with 7 bases between them. This CDR3 is built from 11 residues. CDR3 sequence reads: CAISAKIEQFF. The DNA for the CDR3 is TGTGCCATCAGTGCAAAGATTGAGCAGTTCTTC.

The V and J genes are TRBV18 and TRBJ2-7, with D perhaps being TRBD1 or TRBD2 (5 bases each). In germline, CDR1 is KGHSH, CDR2 LQKENI. CDR3 length equals 15 residues. Trimming removed 3 bases from V and 6 bases from J, with 18 bases in between. In nucleotides, the CDR3 is TGTGCCAGCTCACCCCCTCAGGGAGTTGTCGGCGAGCAGTACTTC. It yields the protein CASSPPQGVVGEQYF.